The 20 T cell receptor beta chains presented below share a single source sample, sequenced in a study of OX40 agonist ivuxolimab in advanced cancers. TCRdb's table, derived via immunoSEQ multiplex PCR, lists solely in-frame clones and lacks some. The sample shows about 79,000 clones, 84% of them seen only once. Sequencing was performed on CD4+ or CD8+ T cells sorted from blood, taken in a trial of the OX40 agonist ivuxolimab. The receptors come from an adult with an advanced solid tumor such as melanoma, head and neck, liver or kidney cancer.

CDR3 coding DNA: TGTGCCAGCAGCCCCGGGACAGGGATAAACACCGGGGAGCTGTTTTTT. It translates to CASSPGTGINTGELFF. This sequence joins TRBV11-3 and TRBJ2-2, with 9 bases fitting TRBD1. The CDR3 runs 16 residues. After removal of 5 bases from V and 2 bases from J, the junction contained 6 bases not matched to a gene. The V gene's germline CDR1 is SGHNT and CDR2 YENEEA.

The chain carries TRBV9 and TRBJ1-5; D is unclear. The V gene's germline CDR1 is SGDLS and CDR2 YYNGEE. The CDR3 length is 14 residues. Trimming removed 4 bases from V and 0 bases from J, with 8 bases in between. CDR3 sequence reads: CASSRRDSNQPQHF. DNA for the CDR3: TGTGCCAGCAGCCGGAGGGATAGCAATCAGCCCCAGCATTTT.

This clone is a singleton in its sample. This chain's CDR3 is CASTPGFGTGEGYTF. The CDR3 DNA is TGCGCCAGCACCCCGGGTTTCGGGACAGGGGAAGGCTACACCTTC. The V call is TRBV5-1, the J call TRBJ1-2; 10 nucleotides align to TRBD1. With 6 bases clipped from V and 8 bases from J, the junction kept 13 bases outside the gene matches. Germline CDR1 reads SGHRS; CDR2 reads YFSETQ. The CDR3 consists of 15 residues.

The chain couples TRBV7-2 to TRBJ1-2; 10 nucleotides agree with TRBD1. The germline gives CDR1 SGHTA, CDR2 FQGNSA. This CDR3 spans 15 amino acids. With V trimmed by 5 bases and J by 0 bases, 3 bases remained unmatched. CDR3 region: CASSPGQGANYGYTF. The CDR3 bases are TGTGCCAGCAGCCCTGGACAGGGGGCTAACTATGGCTACACCTTC.

This chain connects TRBV11-2 to TRBJ2-1; a weak D match, TRBD1 (6 bases). V was shortened by 1 base and J by 4 bases, with 14 bases between the two germline ends. The CDR3 covers 16 residues. Germline CDR1 SGHAT, CDR2 FQNNGV. CDR3 residues: CASSLGGEGDYNEQFF. CDR3 nucleotides: TGTGCCAGCAGCTTAGGGGGTGAGGGGGATTACAATGAGCAGTTCTTC.

The V call is TRBV7-2, the J call TRBJ1-1; no clear D gene. CDR1 is SGHTA, CDR2 FQGNSA, per germline. The CDR3 consists of 15 residues. V lost 5 bases and J lost 1, with 14 bases in between. The CDR3 loop is CASSPFAGANTEAFF. The CDR3 DNA sequence: TGTGCCAGCAGCCCCTTCGCGGGCGCGAACACTGAAGCTTTCTTT.

The rearrangement uses TRBV5-4 and TRBJ1-1, with D tentatively TRBD1 (6 bases). CDR1 and CDR2 (germline): SGHNT, YYREEE (reference sequence). This CDR3 contains 17 residues. Trimming pared 10 bases from V and 0 bases from J, leaving 25 bases between. The CDR3 nucleotides read TGTGCCCAGACTTGGGGGGGGGCACCGATCCTGAACACTGAAGCTTTCTTT. Translated: CAQTWGGAPILNTEAFF.

This sequence joins TRBV6-6 and TRBJ2-1; TRBD1 aligns across 8 bases. Germline CDR1 reads MNHNY; CDR2 reads SVGAGI (reference sequence). With V trimmed by 0 bases and J by 7 bases, 8 bases remained unmatched. CDR3 length equals 16 residues. The CDR3 DNA is TGTGCCAGCAGTTACTCGCCGCGTCAGGGGGCAAATGAGCAGTTCTTC. It encodes CASSYSPRQGANEQFF.

The chain is built from TRBV6-6 and TRBJ1-1; 7 positions agree with TRBD1. The V segment lost 2 bases and the J segment 3 bases; nucleotides outside the gene matches: 6. Germline CDR1 MNHNY, CDR2 SVGAGI (reference sequence). The CDR3 spans 15 residues. This chain's CDR3 is CASSYDRAGYTEAFF. CDR3 DNA: TGTGCCAGCAGTTACGACAGGGCTGGGTACACTGAAGCTTTCTTT.

This clone came up once. The chain is built from TRBV15 and TRBJ1-2; no firm D call. CDR1 is LNHNV and CDR2 is YYDKDF in the germline V gene (reference sequence). The CDR3 consists of 14 residues. The V gene lost 0 bases and the J gene lost 4 bases, with 9 bases spanning the gap. The CDR3 protein is CATSRDRNPYGYTF. CDR3 in DNA: TGTGCCACCAGCAGAGACAGGAATCCCTATGGCTACACCTTC.

The V gene is TRBV5-4, the J gene TRBJ2-7, with 8 nucleotides matching TRBD1. Germline V CDR1 and CDR2: SGHNT, YYREEE (reference sequence). Trimming cost V 0 bases and J 4 bases; bases outside gene matches: 6. This CDR3 contains 15 residues. CDR3 sequence reads: CASSLAGTGGYEQYF. The DNA of the CDR3 is TGTGCCAGCAGCTTGGCCGGGACAGGTGGATACGAGCAGTACTTC.

J is TRBJ2-2 and V is TRBV11-3, with D hard to call. This CDR3 has 15 amino acids. Trimming removed 1 base from V and 1 base from J, with 7 bases in between. Germline assignment: CDR1 SGHNT and CDR2 YENEEA. CDR3 sequence (DNA): TGTGCCAGCAGCTTAGGACAAGTGAACACCGGGGAGCTGTTTTTT. Translation: CASSLGQVNTGELFF.

The J gene is TRBJ1-1, the V gene TRBV5-3; 7 bases align to TRBD1. TRBV5-3 counts as an open reading frame of uncertain function. The CDR3 spans 17 residues. Trimming took 0 bases from V and 5 from J; bases not matched to a gene: 13. The CDR3 DNA reads as TGTGCCAGAAGCTTGGTCGCCACAGGGGCGGGGGTTACTGAAGCTTTCTTT. The encoded protein is CARSLVATGAGVTEAFF.

The CDR3 DNA reads as TGCGCCAGCAGCTCCTGGCGGGGGACAGGGGTCCCCTACGAGCAGTACTTC. Protein product: CASSSWRGTGVPYEQYF. The gene calls are TRBV5-1 and TRBJ2-7; TRBD1 matches 10 bases. Per germline, CDR1 SGHRS and CDR2 YFSETQ. V gave up 3 bases and J gave up 2 bases; unmatched junction bases: 11. The CDR3 length is 17 residues.

The V gene is TRBV7-9, the J gene TRBJ2-5; D may be TRBD2 (6 bases). Germline CDR1 is SEHNR and CDR2 is FQNEAQ (reference sequence). The CDR3 is 14 residues long. V dropped 4 bases and J dropped 4 bases, with 13 bases sitting between them. CDR3: CASSSHGGGETQYF. The CDR3 nucleotides read TGTGCCAGCAGCTCCCACGGGGGTGGAGAGACCCAGTACTTC.

This chain uses TRBV29-1 with TRBJ2-7, with TRBD2 matching over 10 bases. The CDR3 totals 14 residues. CDR1 is SQVTM, CDR2 ANQGSEA, per germline. V dropped 4 bases and J dropped 6; count of bases not matched to a gene: 9. CDR3 sequence reads: CSVVASGRWVEQYF. The CDR3 bases are TGCAGCGTTGTTGCTAGCGGGAGATGGGTCGAGCAGTACTTC.

The chain uses TRBV6-5 and TRBJ1-1; D is uncertain. The CDR3 consists of 14 residues. Germline values: CDR1 MNHEY, CDR2 SVGAGI. Deletions cut 0 bases from V and 5 bases from J, with 10 bases between. CDR3 DNA: TGTGCCAGCAGTTACTCGACCGGGGAGACTGAAGCTTTCTTT. This sequence encodes CASSYSTGETEAFF.

CDR3 nucleotide sequence: TGTGCCAGCAGCTTAGCGGGGTTAAGCAATCAGCCCCAGCATTTT. Its protein product is CASSLAGLSNQPQHF. The gene calls are TRBV7-9 and TRBJ1-5; D call uncertain. Germline loops: CDR1 SEHNR, CDR2 FQNEAQ (reference sequence). Trimming pared 0 bases from V and 1 base from J, leaving 7 bases between. CDR3 size: 15 residues.

In DNA, the CDR3 is TGTGCCAGTAGTCCGCACCTTCAGCCCCAGCATTTT. This gives the protein CASSPHLQPQHF. The J gene is TRBJ1-5, the V gene TRBV19; no clear D gene. CDR1 is LNHDA and CDR2 is SQIVND in the germline V gene (reference sequence). The CDR3 spans 12 residues. V gave up 5 bases and J gave up 6 bases, with 8 bases separating them.

V is TRBV6-5 and J is TRBJ2-7; TRBD2 aligns across 9 bases. The junction had 5 bases not matched to a gene; V was cut back by 2 bases and J by 3 bases. The CDR3 extends over 15 amino acids. Germline V gene data show CDR1 as MNHEY and CDR2 as SVGAGI. CDR3 sequence reads: CASSYEASGVYEQYF. In DNA, the CDR3 is TGTGCCAGCAGTTACGAGGCTAGCGGGGTCTACGAGCAGTACTTC.